These 31 T cell receptor beta chains came from one sample sequenced in a study of blood T cell repertoires in COVID-19 (dated by TCRdb to about 2020). Libraries were constructed by the immunoSEQ multiplex PCR assay. Drawn from immuneACCESS, this table holds only the in-frame rearrangements with V and J called that TCRdb kept. Clones are partly lost; checked studies trace under half to an unresolved V gene and leave the rest unexplained. Within this sample are about 45,000 clones, with over 70% of them counted one time only. The ten most abundant clones make up around 15% of the sample. The sequenced sample was peripheral blood. Receptors originate from a human donor in a cohort sampled during active COVID-19.

This clone was seen a handful of times. The chain is built from TRBV28 and TRBJ2-3; a possible D gene is TRBD1 (6 bases). This CDR3 comprises 13 residues. V was trimmed by 6 bases and J by 2 bases, leaving 9 bases between them. The germline gives CDR1 MDHEN, CDR2 SYDVKM. The CDR3 spells CASSRQDTDTQYF. The CDR3 DNA follows: TGTGCCAGCAGCCGACAGGACACAGATACGCAGTATTTT.

Only a few counts were recorded for this clone. J is TRBJ2-1 and V is TRBV7-6; 8 bases agree with TRBD2. The ends lost 3 bases at V and 2 bases at J; junction bases unmatched: 6. Germline values: CDR1 SGHVS, CDR2 FNYEAQ. The CDR3 is 16 residues long. The CDR3: CASSFSGRGTYNEQFF. The CDR3 DNA reads TGTGCCAGCAGCTTCTCCGGGAGGGGGACCTACAATGAGCAGTTCTTC.

The CDR3 nucleotides read TGCAGTGCTAGTGGTTTCGTCGCCAAAAACATTCAGTACTTC. Translated, it gives CSASGFVAKNIQYF. The chain links TRBV20-1 to TRBJ2-4; D is unclear. Germline CDR1 reads DFQATT; CDR2 reads SNEGSKA (reference sequence). This CDR3 is built from 14 residues. The V end lost 3 bases, the J end lost 1 base, and 10 bases lay between the germline ends.

This clone was counted once. In DNA form, the CDR3 reads TGTGCCAGCAGTGACCCGGGACAGGGCGACTACGAGCAGTACTTC. Translating it yields CASSDPGQGDYEQYF. The J gene is TRBJ2-7, the V gene TRBV6-4; 9 bases map to TRBD1. This CDR3 is built from 15 residues. Germline CDR1 is MRHNA and CDR2 is SNTAGT. The V segment lost 2 bases and the J segment 3 bases; nucleotides outside the gene matches: 5.

This clone was observed a single time. This chain joins TRBV11-3 and TRBJ1-1; maybe TRBD1 (6 bases). The CDR3 runs to 16 residues. With 0 bases removed from V and 0 bases from J, the gap between germline ends came to 11 bases. Germline values: CDR1 SGHNT, CDR2 YENEEA. CDR3 protein: CASSLDSDSMNTEAFF. The CDR3 DNA follows: TGTGCCAGCAGCTTAGATTCGGACAGCATGAACACTGAAGCTTTCTTT.

V and J are TRBV6-1 and TRBJ1-3; D gene uncertain. Trimming took 1 base from V and 0 from J, leaving 7 bases between them. Per germline, CDR1 MNHNS and CDR2 SASEGT. The CDR3 consists of 15 residues. The CDR3 is CASSEGIYSGNTIYF. The CDR3, as DNA: TGTGCCAGCAGTGAAGGAATCTACTCTGGAAACACCATATATTTT.

The chain has TRBV30 and TRBJ2-5, with 7 bases fitting TRBD1. Losses at the gene ends were 5 bases for V and 4 bases for J; bases not matched to a gene: 4. The CDR3 is made up of 12 amino acids. Germline CDR1 is GTSNPN and CDR2 is SVGIG (reference sequence). The CDR3 DNA follows: TGTGCCTGGTCCCGGACAGGAGAGACCCAGTACTTC. Translating gives CAWSRTGETQYF.

This clone showed up just once. V is TRBV2 and J is TRBJ1-1; 7 bases fit TRBD1. The CDR3 sequence is 12 residues long. Germline CDR1 and CDR2: SNHLY and FYNNEI. Germline trimming cut 5 bases from V and 6 bases from J; bases unmatched to any gene: 3. Here the CDR3 reads CASSLGQPEAFF. The DNA of the CDR3 is TGTGCCAGCAGTCTGGGACAGCCTGAAGCTTTCTTT.

This sequence joins TRBV5-4 and TRBJ2-1; TRBD2 matches 9 bases. Germline CDR1 and CDR2: SGHNT and YYREEE (reference sequence). There are 17 residues in the CDR3. Trimming at V came to 2 bases and at J to 0 bases, leaving 6 bases not matched to a gene. The CDR3 protein is CASSFPPAGGSYNEQFF. CDR3 DNA sequence: TGTGCCAGCAGCTTCCCCCCAGCGGGGGGCTCCTACAATGAGCAGTTCTTC.

This clone was picked up one time. V is TRBV12-3 or TRBV12-4 and J is TRBJ2-5; D may be TRBD2 (6 bases). The CDR3 consists of 12 residues. V was shortened by 6 bases and J by 7 bases, with 12 bases between the two germline ends. The CDR3 sequence: CASRRSGGTQYF. The CDR3 coding sequence is TGTGCCAGCAGGAGGTCCGGGGGGACCCAGTACTTC.

The rearrangement uses TRBV18 and TRBJ2-3; 11 bases line up with TRBD1. Germline V gene lookup returns CDR1 KGHSH and CDR2 LQKENI. The CDR3 is made up of 16 amino acids. V shed 3 bases, J shed 5 bases, and the junction held 7 bases outside the gene matches. The CDR3 loop is CASSPPDRGQQDTQYF. Written as DNA, the CDR3 is TGTGCCAGCTCACCCCCGGACAGGGGGCAGCAAGATACGCAGTATTTT.

The gene calls are TRBV6-1 and TRBJ1-2; D is unresolved. Deletions cut 1 base from V and 6 bases from J, with 9 bases between. In germline, CDR1 is MNHNS, CDR2 SASEGT. The CDR3 is made up of 13 amino acids. CDR3 nucleotide sequence: TGTGCCAGCAGTGAAGTAAGTGCGAATGGCTACACCTTC. Residues: CASSEVSANGYTF.

The chain joins TRBV2 to TRBJ2-1; D perhaps matches TRBD2 (5 bases). Germline V gene sequence: CDR1 SNHLY, CDR2 FYNNEI. This CDR3 comprises 15 residues. V was pared by 7 bases and J by 0 bases, with 13 bases between. CDR3 protein: CASTGGWSSYNEQFF. CDR3 DNA: TGTGCCAGCACCGGAGGCTGGAGCTCCTACAATGAGCAGTTCTTC.

This rearrangement joins TRBV27 to TRBJ2-4, with a tentative D call TRBD1 (8 bases). The CDR3 is 20 residues long. Germline lookup yields CDR1 MNHEY and CDR2 SMNVEV (reference sequence). Trimming took off 7 bases at V and 1 base at J, with 29 bases between the two ends. CDR3 loop: CASTLRNRGGVGSAKNIQYF. In nucleotides, the CDR3 is TGTGCCAGCACCTTAAGGAACAGGGGGGGAGTTGGGAGTGCCAAAAACATTCAGTACTTC.

J is TRBJ1-4 and V is TRBV3-1 (or the pseudogene TRBV3-2); tentative D call: TRBD1 (5 bases). From germline, CDR1 is LGHDT and CDR2 YNNKEL (reference sequence). This CDR3 region has 14 residues. V was trimmed by 4 bases and J by 4 bases, leaving 10 bases between them. DNA for the CDR3: TGTGCCAGCAGCCTCGGGACTTATAATGAAAAACTGTTTTTT. Its translation is CASSLGTYNEKLFF.

The J gene is TRBJ2-5, the V gene TRBV10-1; TRBD2 is a possible D gene (7 bases). V lost 3 bases, J lost 5 bases, and 13 bases lay in between. This CDR3 is built from 14 residues. CDR1 and CDR2 (germline): WNHNN, SYGVQD (reference sequence). The CDR3 DNA follows: TGCGCCAGCAGTGATGGGGGGGGCAGGGAGACCCAGTACTTC. It encodes CASSDGGGRETQYF.

V usage is TRBV28 and J usage is TRBJ2-5; D might be TRBD2 (6 bases). Per germline, CDR1 MDHEN and CDR2 SYDVKM. The V gene lost 6 bases and the J gene lost 9 bases, with 14 bases spanning the gap. The CDR3 is 12 residues long. In DNA form, the CDR3 reads TGTGCCAGCAGGCTACTGGGGGGACCCCAGTACTTC. This codes for CASRLLGGPQYF.

This clone has just one count. The V call is TRBV3-1 (or the pseudogene TRBV3-2), the J call TRBJ2-1; the match to TRBD2 covers 10 bases. From germline, CDR1 is LGHDT and CDR2 YNNKEL (reference sequence). V gave up 5 bases and J gave up 2 bases; unmatched junction bases: 6. The CDR3 contains 16 residues. The CDR3 region has the DNA TGTGCCAGCAGCGACACCGGGACTAGCGCCTACAATGAGCAGTTCTTC. Amino acids: CASSDTGTSAYNEQFF.

The chain couples TRBV19 to TRBJ2-7; 7 positions match TRBD1. Germline assignment: CDR1 LNHDA and CDR2 SQIVND (reference sequence). The CDR3 is made up of 14 amino acids. V shed 4 bases and J 6 bases; nucleotides not matched to a gene: 9. CDR3 sequence reads: CASSSPGDRAEQYF. Written as DNA, the CDR3 is TGTGCCAGTAGTAGTCCAGGGGACAGAGCCGAGCAGTACTTC.

V usage is TRBV7-9 and J usage is TRBJ1-2; the D gene is possibly TRBD1 (5 bases). Germline V gene data show CDR1 as SEHNR and CDR2 as FQNEAQ (reference sequence). This CDR3 comprises 15 residues. V lost 5 bases and J lost 3, with 16 bases in between. The CDR3 protein is CASSPGPRNDYGYTF. The CDR3 region has the DNA TGTGCCAGCAGCCCAGGGCCCCGGAACGACTATGGCTACACCTTC.

The chain combines TRBV5-6 with TRBJ2-3, with 8 positions matching TRBD1. V dropped 4 bases and J dropped 5; count of bases not matched to a gene: 6. This CDR3 has 14 residues. Germline V gives CDR1 SGHDT, CDR2 YYEEEE. Here the CDR3 DNA reads TGTGCCAGCAGCAGGCAGGGGGCCGGAGATACGCAGTATTTT. It encodes CASSRQGAGDTQYF.

The chain carries TRBV10-3 and TRBJ2-3; D unresolved. CDR1 ENHRY and CDR2 SYGVKD come from the germline V gene. There are 14 residues in the CDR3. Trimming cost V 4 bases and J 1 base, with 9 bases left between them. DNA for the CDR3: TGTGCCATCAGTGGATTGCAGGGCACAGATACGCAGTATTTT. This encodes CAISGLQGTDTQYF.

V and J are TRBV29-1 and TRBJ2-7, with 9 nucleotides matching TRBD1. The V segment lost 6 bases and the J segment 3 bases; nucleotides outside the gene matches: 6. CDR1 is SQVTM and CDR2 is ANQGSEA in the germline V gene. This CDR3 spans 13 amino acids. As DNA, the CDR3 is TGCAGCGTACCCGGACAGGGGTTCTACGAGCAGTACTTC. It translates to CSVPGQGFYEQYF.

The chain has TRBV7-2 and TRBJ1-3; 7 nucleotides match TRBD1. V gave up 5 bases and J gave up 5 bases; unmatched junction bases: 6. The CDR3 covers 14 residues. CDR1 is SGHTA, CDR2 FQGNSA, per germline. CDR3 coding DNA: TGTGCCAGCAGCATCGGACAGGAACGAAACACCATATATTTT. Amino acids: CASSIGQERNTIYF.

The rearrangement uses TRBV10-3 and TRBJ1-2; D is uncertain. The V end lost 0 bases, the J end lost 7 bases, and 12 bases lay between the germline ends. The CDR3 extends over 14 amino acids. Germline CDR1 and CDR2: ENHRY and SYGVKD. The CDR3 region is CAISESVAAGGYTF. The DNA for the CDR3 is TGTGCCATCAGTGAGTCGGTGGCGGCTGGTGGCTACACCTTC.

The rearrangement links TRBV19 to TRBJ2-2; 10 bases are shared with TRBD2. The J segment lost 1 base and the V segment lost 8 bases, leaving 1 base of the junction unmatched. The CDR3 contains 14 residues. The germline CDR1 and CDR2 sequences are LNHDA and SQIVND (reference sequence). CDR3 protein: CASGLAVNTGELFF. DNA of the CDR3: TGTGCCAGTGGACTAGCGGTGAACACCGGGGAGCTGTTTTTT.

This sequence joins TRBV7-2 and TRBJ2-3; D is uncertain. This CDR3 region has 15 residues. Trimming took off 3 bases at V and 2 bases at J, with 12 bases between the two ends. Germline V gene sequence: CDR1 SGHTA, CDR2 FQGNSA. CDR3 in DNA: TGTGCCAGCAGCTTTGGGTCAGGCGACACAGATACGCAGTATTTT. Its protein is CASSFGSGDTDTQYF.

The chain recombines TRBV25-1 with TRBJ2-1; D is possibly TRBD1 (5 bases). Per the germline V gene, CDR1 is MGHDK and CDR2 is SYGVNS. The CDR3 is made up of 14 amino acids. The V end lost 0 bases, the J end lost 8 bases, and 11 bases lay between the germline ends. CDR3 DNA sequence: TGTGCCAGCAGTGAATACCAAGGGGCCCATGAGCAGTTCTTC. Amino acid sequence: CASSEYQGAHEQFF.

The CDR3 protein is CASSESWLVANTEAFF. Here the CDR3 DNA reads TGTGCCAGCAGTGAATCCTGGCTAGTAGCGAACACTGAAGCTTTCTTT. This sequence joins TRBV6-1 and TRBJ1-1; D is undetermined. Germline V gives CDR1 MNHNS, CDR2 SASEGT. The CDR3 loop spans 16 amino acids. Trimming took off 2 bases at V and 1 base at J, with 14 bases between the two ends.

The V and J genes are TRBV2 and TRBJ2-3, with TRBD2 matching 14 bases. J gave up 2 bases and V 6 bases, and 4 bases lay outside the gene matches. In germline, CDR1 is SNHLY, CDR2 FYNNEI. This CDR3 is built from 16 residues. CDR3 bases: TGTGCCAGCAGCTGGACTAGCGGGAGGATCACAGATACGCAGTATTTT. Amino acids: CASSWTSGRITDTQYF.

The CDR3 DNA reads TGCAGTGCGAGTCATCGGAATCGGGGCTACGAGCAGTACTTC. Its protein product is CSASHRNRGYEQYF. The V call is TRBV20-1, the J call TRBJ2-7; D possibly corresponds to TRBD2 (5 bases). This CDR3 comprises 14 residues. V lost 6 bases and J lost 3, with 18 bases in between. Germline values: CDR1 DFQATT, CDR2 SNEGSKA (reference sequence).